This T cell receptor (beta chain) was identified during a study of T cell responses to AZD1222 COVID-19 vaccine. The table came from immunoSEQ multiplex PCR; TCRdb's copy has only in-frame clones and leaves some out. Among some 160,000 clones listed, around 88% were seen once. About this clone: Its antigen is unidentified.

Broader study findings: Females made up more of the donors, who were largely white British, and clonal diversity may have come out too low. With dominance at 160-218 and 743-854, vaccine-associated CD4 TCRs spanned spike.

Germline V lookup: CDR1 SGHRS, CDR2 YFSETQ. The CDR3 loop spans 16 amino acids. Trimming removed 4 bases at V and 0 bases at J, with 14 bases between. This receptor was obtained from an adult who received the AZD1222 COVID-19 vaccine. The chain combines TRBV5-1 with TRBJ2-1; the D is unclear. Here the sequenced sample was peripheral blood, taken 28 days after the second AZD1222 dose. This chain's CDR3 is CASSTPVSRSYNEQFF. The CDR3 nucleotides are TGCGCCAGCAGCACCCCAGTCTCGCGCTCCTACAATGAGCAGTTCTTC.